This T cell receptor beta chain was captured by sequencing in a study of T cells and Merkel cell carcinoma outcomes. Study findings and constraints: In Merkel cell carcinoma, repertoire and T-cell density reportedly predicted outcomes.

CDR1 SQVTM and CDR2 ANQGSEA come from the germline V gene. The CDR3 spans 14 residues. V was shortened by 7 bases and J by 2 bases, with 16 bases between the two germline ends. The assay was immunoSEQ multiplex PCR, and TCRdb's table has in-frame clones only and misses some. The sample carries some 21,000 clones, about 80% recorded once. Comments on this clone: Its specificity is unknown.

Sequencing was done on a sample of tumor tissue from Merkel cell carcinoma. The source is a human donor with Merkel cell carcinoma. The chain couples TRBV29-1 to TRBJ2-3, with D perhaps given as TRBD1 or TRBD2 (5 bases each). The CDR3 region has the DNA TGCAGCGGAGGGGAATCCTCAATCACAGATACGCAGTATTTT. Translation gives CSGGESSITDTQYF.